This entry is about one TCR beta chain. Its specificity is unknown. The table came from immunoSEQ multiplex PCR; TCRdb's copy has only in-frame clones and leaves some out. The profile shows tens of thousands of clones, roughly 90% of them singletons. This specimen comes from a study of OX40 agonist ivuxolimab in advanced cancers. Overall study context: Cancers in dose escalation were hepatocellular, melanoma, renal cell and head and neck.

Germline assignment: CDR1 SEHNR and CDR2 FQNEAQ (reference sequence). The CDR3 contains 12 residues. V was shortened by 1 base and J by 8 bases, with 5 bases between the two germline ends. Findings and caveats of the study: Among the lowest levels of clonal expansion were found in partial responders at 0.1-3.0 mg/kg.

Patients were excluded for autoimmune disease history or systemic immunosuppression. The sample consisted of CD4+ or CD8+ T cells sorted from blood, taken in a trial of the OX40 agonist ivuxolimab. The J gene is TRBJ1-4, the V gene TRBV7-9; D gene ambiguous. This TCR came from an adult with an advanced solid tumor such as melanoma, head and neck, liver or kidney cancer. The CDR3 DNA follows: TGTGCCAGCAGCTTAGGGAGGGAAAAACTGTTTTTT. Residues: CASSLGREKLFF.